This TCR beta chain was observed in a study of cytomegalovirus exposure and HLA in healthy donors. This CDR3 spans 16 amino acids. The J segment lost 8 bases and the V segment lost 3 bases, leaving 13 bases of the junction unmatched. Germline lookup yields CDR1 SGHNT and CDR2 YYREEE (reference sequence). PCR was performed using 60 Vbeta and 13 Jbeta primers. Repertoires were generated with immunoSEQ multiplex PCR, while TCRdb's copy carries only in-frame clones and drops some. The data hold about 91,000 clones, with 55% to 65% observed a single time. The rearrangement links TRBV5-4 to TRBJ1-4; 7 nucleotides agree with TRBD1. What was sequenced was PBMCs. The TCR originated in a human donor in good health. CDR3 amino acids: CASSSTGDRGKEKLFF. CDR3 sequence (DNA): TGTGCCAGCAGCTCAACAGGGGATCGGGGAAAGGAAAAACTGTTTTTT.